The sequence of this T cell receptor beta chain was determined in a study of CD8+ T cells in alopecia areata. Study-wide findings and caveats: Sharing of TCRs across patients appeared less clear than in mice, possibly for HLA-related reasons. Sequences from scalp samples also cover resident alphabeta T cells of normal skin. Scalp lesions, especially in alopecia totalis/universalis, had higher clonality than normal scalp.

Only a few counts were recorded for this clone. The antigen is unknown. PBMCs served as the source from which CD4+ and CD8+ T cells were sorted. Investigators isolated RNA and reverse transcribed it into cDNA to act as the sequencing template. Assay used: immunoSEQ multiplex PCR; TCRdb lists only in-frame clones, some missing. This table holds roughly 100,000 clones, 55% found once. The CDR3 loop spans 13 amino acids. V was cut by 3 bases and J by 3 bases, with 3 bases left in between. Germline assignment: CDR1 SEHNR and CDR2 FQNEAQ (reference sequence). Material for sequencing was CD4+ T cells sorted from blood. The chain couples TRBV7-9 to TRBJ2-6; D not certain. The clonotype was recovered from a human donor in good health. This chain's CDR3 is CASSFFGANVLTF. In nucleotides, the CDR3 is TGTGCCAGCAGCTTTTTTGGGGCCAACGTCCTGACTTTC.